This is a list of T cell receptor beta chains from one sample in a study of OX40 agonist ivuxolimab in advanced cancers. Libraries were prepared by immunoSEQ multiplex PCR; TCRdb keeps only in-frame clonotypes and omits some of them. The sample yields 65,000 to 80,000 clones, about 90% seen once. The sequencing here drew on CD4+ or CD8+ T cells sorted from blood, taken in a trial of the OX40 agonist ivuxolimab. Receptors were obtained from an adult with an advanced solid tumor such as melanoma, head and neck, liver or kidney cancer. CDR3s include the opening cysteine and the closing phenylalanine or tryptophan. A D gene is named only where the DNA matches it firmly. Only part of the rows carry a size: once, few, many, or a class if the clone is expanded.

clone_size	d_call	v_call	j_call	cdr3_aa	cdr3_nt
NA	NA	TRBV5-4	TRBJ1-2	CASSLALGGNYGYTF	TGTGCCAGCAGCTTGGCCCTGGGCGGTAACTATGGCTACACCTTC
NA	TRBD1	TRBV28	TRBJ2-7	CASSLAGTGVTEQYF	TGTGCCAGCAGTTTAGCTGGGACAGGGGTGACTGAGCAGTACTTC
NA	NA	TRBV11-1	TRBJ1-1	CASSWLATPVGEAFF	TGTGCCAGCAGCTGGCTGGCCACCCCGGTCGGTGAAGCTTTCTTT
NA	TRBD2	TRBV5-1	TRBJ2-2	CASSAGLAGITGELFF	TGCGCCAGCAGCGCGGGACTAGCGGGAATAACCGGGGAGCTGTTTTTT
NA	NA	TRBV9	TRBJ2-7	CASSGGSGYEQYF	TGTGCCAGCAGTGGTGGGTCAGGGTACGAGCAGTACTTC
NA	NA	TRBV27	TRBJ1-1	CASRVTSGAYTEAFF	TGTGCCAGCAGGGTAACCTCAGGGGCTTACACTGAAGCTTTCTTT
few	NA	TRBV28	TRBJ2-7	CASSLPGFQQYF	TGTGCCAGCAGTTTACCGGGGTTCCAGCAGTACTTC
NA	TRBD1	TRBV19	TRBJ2-1	CASSRAGTGRYNEQFF	TGTGCCAGTAGTAGGGCCGGGACAGGGAGGTACAATGAGCAGTTCTTC
NA	NA	TRBV5-5	TRBJ2-2	CASSLRSTMDTGELFF	TGTGCCAGCAGCTTAAGGTCCACTATGGACACCGGGGAGCTGTTTTTT
NA	TRBD2	TRBV5-6	TRBJ2-7	CASSHLSGSDEQYF	TGTGCCAGCAGCCACCTTAGCGGGAGCGACGAGCAGTACTTC
once	TRBD1	TRBV6-4	TRBJ2-2	CASSQGAKHGELFF	TGTGCCAGCAGTCAGGGGGCGAAACACGGGGAGCTGTTTTTT
NA	NA	TRBV19	TRBJ2-3	CASSPGSTDTQYF	TGTGCCAGTAGCCCAGGGAGCACAGATACGCAGTATTTT
once	NA	TRBV6-6	TRBJ2-7	CASSFRGIRFYEQYF	TGTGCCAGCAGTTTCCGGGGGATCAGGTTCTACGAGCAGTACTTC
NA	NA	TRBV2	TRBJ2-5	CATGRIQETQYF	TGTGCCACGGGCAGGATCCAAGAGACCCAGTACTTC
NA	NA	TRBV18	TRBJ1-5	CASSLGGGVQPQHF	TGTGCCAGCTCACTCGGGGGGGGAGTTCAGCCCCAGCATTTT
NA	NA	TRBV9	TRBJ2-1	CASSVGTQSYNEQFF	TGTGCCAGCAGCGTAGGGACTCAGTCCTACAATGAGCAGTTCTTC
NA	NA	TRBV7-3	TRBJ1-1	CATSRVGDTEAFF	TGTGCCACATCCCGAGTAGGGGACACTGAAGCTTTCTTT
once	NA	TRBV5-1	TRBJ2-2	CASSLDGAGELFF	TGCGCCAGCAGCTTGGATGGGGCCGGGGAGCTGTTTTTT
NA	NA	TRBV7-3	TRBJ1-1	CASSLWGHRGVTPGEAFF	TGTGCCAGCAGCTTATGGGGTCATCGGGGGGTTACTCCCGGAGAAGCTTTCTTT
NA	NA	TRBV9	TRBJ2-2	CASSVATNTGELFF	TGTGCCAGCAGCGTAGCTACTAACACCGGGGAGCTGTTTTTT
NA	TRBD1	TRBV7-9	TRBJ1-5	CASSLALSAGGYSNQPQHF	TGTGCCAGCAGCTTAGCGCTGTCGGCAGGGGGTTATAGCAATCAGCCCCAGCATTTT
NA	TRBD1	TRBV18	TRBJ1-5	CASSPNTGGDQPQHF	TGTGCCAGCTCACCGAATACAGGGGGTGACCAGCCCCAGCATTTT
NA	TRBD1	TRBV29-1	TRBJ1-5	CSVQTGGDQPQHF	TGCAGCGTTCAGACAGGGGGCGATCAGCCCCAGCATTTT
NA	TRBD1	TRBV29-1	TRBJ2-5	CSVGQRPETQYF	TGCAGCGTGGGACAGAGACCAGAGACCCAGTACTTC
once	TRBD1	TRBV5-5	TRBJ1-1	CASSLGTGGTEAFF	TGTGCCAGCAGCTTGGGGACAGGAGGGACTGAAGCTTTCTTT
NA	TRBD2	TRBV11-2	TRBJ2-5	CASSFPESSGRVYETQYF	TGTGCCAGCAGCTTCCCAGAGAGTAGCGGGAGGGTTTACGAGACCCAGTACTTC
NA	NA	TRBV13	TRBJ2-5	CASSSERGLKTQYF	TGTGCCAGCAGCTCAGAGAGGGGCTTGAAGACCCAGTACTTC
NA	TRBD1	TRBV18	TRBJ1-2	CASSPDRGLYYGYTF	TGTGCCAGCTCACCGGACAGGGGGTTATACTATGGCTACACCTTC
NA	TRBD1	TRBV2	TRBJ1-4	CASSVTGGEKLFF	TGTGCCAGCAGTGTAACAGGGGGTGAAAAACTGTTTTTT
NA	NA	TRBV5-1	TRBJ2-7	CASRPRDVGSYEQYF	TGCGCCAGCAGACCCCGGGACGTTGGCTCCTACGAGCAGTACTTC
NA	NA	TRBV6-1	TRBJ2-7	CASRDQRQGYHEQYF	TGTGCCAGCAGGGATCAAAGGCAGGGTTACCACGAGCAGTACTTC
NA	NA	TRBV28	TRBJ1-4	CASSWNEKLFF	TGTGCCAGCAGTTGGAATGAAAAACTGTTTTTT
NA	TRBD1	TRBV28	TRBJ1-5	CASQTGVRAQPQHF	TGTGCCAGCCAAACAGGGGTTAGAGCTCAGCCCCAGCATTTT
NA	NA	TRBV29-1	TRBJ1-1	CSARGTTTMNTEAFF	TGCAGCGCAAGGGGTACCACTACTATGAACACTGAAGCTTTCTTT
NA	NA	TRBV6-4	TRBJ1-1	CASSDILDTEAFF	TGTGCCAGCAGTGATATCTTGGACACTGAAGCTTTCTTT
NA	NA	TRBV28	TRBJ1-5	CASTAAELFSNQPQHF	TGTGCCAGCACAGCGGCAGAACTCTTTAGCAATCAGCCCCAGCATTTT
NA	TRBD1	TRBV18	TRBJ2-3	CASSPPGRGPDTQYF	TGTGCCAGCTCACCACCAGGCAGGGGGCCAGATACGCAGTATTTT
once	TRBD1	TRBV5-6	TRBJ1-2	CASSPKDRASYGYTF	TGTGCCAGCAGCCCCAAGGACAGGGCTTCCTATGGCTACACCTTC
few	NA	TRBV20-1	TRBJ1-1	CSVTENTEAFF	TGCAGTGTGACAGAAAACACTGAAGCTTTCTTT
NA	NA	TRBV20-1	TRBJ2-5	CSARELAPQYF	TGCAGTGCTAGGGAACTCGCGCCCCAGTACTTC
NA	NA	TRBV20-1	TRBJ1-2	CSATMNGYTF	TGCAGTGCTACCATGAATGGCTACACCTTC
NA	NA	TRBV7-3	TRBJ2-6	CASSRDGSGANVLTF	TGTGCCAGCAGCAGAGACGGCTCTGGGGCCAACGTCCTGACTTTC
NA	TRBD1	TRBV7-9	TRBJ1-5	CASSPLGQANQPQHF	TGTGCCAGCAGCCCCTTGGGACAGGCCAATCAGCCCCAGCATTTT
NA	TRBD1	TRBV6-6	TRBJ1-2	CASSKGQGQFPYGYTF	TGTGCCAGCAGTAAAGGACAGGGCCAGTTTCCCTATGGCTACACCTTC
NA	NA	TRBV7-8	TRBJ1-2	CASSLVQGPNYGYTF	TGTGCCAGCAGCTTAGTACAGGGACCCAACTATGGCTACACCTTC
NA	NA	TRBV13	TRBJ2-7	CASSLSGSSYEQYF	TGTGCCAGCAGCTTAAGTGGGAGCTCCTACGAGCAGTACTTC
NA	NA	TRBV6-5	TRBJ1-1	CASSYSATGEAFF	TGTGCCAGCAGTTACTCAGCGACTGGTGAAGCTTTCTTT
once	TRBD1	TRBV30	TRBJ2-2	CAWSDRGQGEIGELFF	TGTGCCTGGAGTGATAGGGGTCAGGGGGAAATCGGGGAGCTGTTTTTT
NA	NA	TRBV5-4	TRBJ1-1	CASSKYGASEAFF	TGTGCCAGCAGCAAATACGGTGCATCTGAAGCTTTCTTT
NA	TRBD1	TRBV5-1	TRBJ1-1	CASSAPGQASGDTEAFF	TGCGCCAGCAGCGCCCCGGGACAGGCCTCAGGGGACACTGAAGCTTTCTTT